These 16 T cell receptor beta chains came from one sample sequenced in a study of blood T cell repertoires in COVID-19. TCRdb's copy holds only in-frame clones and misses some; the assay was immunoSEQ multiplex PCR. Here the sample spans 140,000 or so clones, 80% being singletons. Sequencing was done on a sample of peripheral blood. These TCRs come from an older man who had recovered from COVID-19.

Remarks on this clone: Other nucleotide sequences in the sample specify the same CDR3. The V gene is TRBV5-6, the J gene TRBJ1-1; D remains ambiguous. Per the germline V gene, CDR1 is SGHDT and CDR2 is YYEEEE. The CDR3 loop spans 15 amino acids. Trimming cost V 0 bases and J 0 bases, with 9 bases left between them. Here the CDR3 DNA reads TGTGCCAGCAGCTTGGTAGGAGGGTTGAACACTGAAGCTTTCTTT. Protein product: CASSLVGGLNTEAFF.

The chain couples TRBV29-1 to TRBJ1-4; 7 bases align to TRBD1. V trimming: 8 bases; J trimming: 0 bases; junction bases outside the gene matches: 6. Per the germline V gene, CDR1 is SQVTM and CDR2 is ANQGSEA. The CDR3 extends over 14 amino acids. The CDR3 protein is CSTRQGTTNEKLFF. For the CDR3, the DNA is TGCAGCACCCGACAGGGAACAACTAATGAAAAACTGTTTTTT. Drawing the rest from reference TRBV29-1 and TRBJ1-4, the complete variable domain is SAVISQKPSRDICQRGTSLTIQCQVDSQVTMMFWYRQQPGQSLTLIATANQGSEATYESGFVIDKFPISRPNLTFSTLTVSNMSPEDSSIYLCSTRQGTTNEKLFFGSGTQLSVL.

The V gene is TRBV10-2, the J gene TRBJ2-3, with 15 bases aligning to TRBD2. The ends lost 8 bases at V and 2 bases at J; junction bases unmatched: 8. Germline assignment: CDR1 WSHSY and CDR2 SAAADI. This CDR3 contains 17 residues. This CDR3 reads CASSLGLAGGITDTQYF. The CDR3 region has the DNA TGCGCCAGCTCACTGGGACTAGCGGGAGGCATCACAGATACGCAGTATTTT.

Worth noting for this clone: Other nucleotide sequences in the sample specify the same CDR3. The chain has TRBV6-5 and TRBJ2-7; D gene ambiguous. Germline CDR1 and CDR2: MNHEY and SVGAGI. CDR3 length: 13 residues. The V end lost 2 bases, the J end lost 2 bases, and 7 bases lay between the germline ends. In DNA, the CDR3 is TGTGCCAGCAGTTACGGGCGTACCTACGAGCAGTACTTC. Translating it yields CASSYGRTYEQYF.

The chain recombines TRBV19 with TRBJ2-3; TRBD1 aligns across 8 bases. V was pared by 10 bases and J by 5 bases, with 8 bases of the junction left unmatched. The CDR3 is 13 residues long. Germline V gene sequence: CDR1 LNHDA, CDR2 SQIVND (reference sequence). CDR3 nucleotides: TGTGCCACGTCGACAGGGGTGGTAGATACGCAGTATTTT. It specifies CATSTGVVDTQYF.

V gene TRBV11-2 combines with J gene TRBJ2-1; D perhaps matches TRBD2 (5 bases). The CDR3 has 13 residues. Trimming pared 0 bases from V and 8 bases from J, leaving 8 bases between. Germline CDR1 is SGHAT and CDR2 is FQNNGV. CDR3 sequence: CASSLDGGYEQFF. In nucleotides, the CDR3 is TGTGCCAGCAGCTTAGATGGCGGGTATGAGCAGTTCTTC.

This chain uses TRBV19 with TRBJ2-7, with TRBD1 matching 7 bases. The CDR3 length is 14 residues. Germline V gene sequence: CDR1 LNHDA, CDR2 SQIVND (reference sequence). J gave up 1 base and V 5 bases, and 5 bases lay outside the gene matches. CDR3: CASSATGSSYEQYF. The CDR3 nucleotides read TGTGCCAGTAGTGCGACAGGGTCGTCCTACGAGCAGTACTTC.

The chain couples TRBV7-9 to TRBJ1-2, with no clear D. The V and J ends lost 3 bases and 9 bases respectively, with 11 bases between them. This CDR3 is 12 amino acids long. Germline CDR1 and CDR2: SEHNR and FQNEAQ (reference sequence). The CDR3 DNA follows: TGTGCCAGCAGCTTCGACTACCTTAGCTACACCTTC. It is translated as CASSFDYLSYTF.

The genes are TRBV10-3 and TRBJ1-1; D unclear. Germline loops: CDR1 ENHRY, CDR2 SYGVKD. The CDR3 sequence is 13 residues long. Trimming pared 7 bases from V and 1 base from J, leaving 10 bases between. The CDR3 loop reads CAITSPGNTEAFF. CDR3 nucleotides: TGTGCCATCACCTCACCCGGGAACACTGAAGCTTTCTTT.

The rearrangement joins TRBV30 to TRBJ1-2; a weak D match, TRBD1 (5 bases). V was shortened by 0 bases and J by 4 bases, with 9 bases between the two germline ends. Germline assignment: CDR1 GTSNPN and CDR2 SVGIG (reference sequence). The CDR3 is made up of 13 amino acids. The CDR3 nucleotides are TGTGCCTGGAGTGTAGGACACGGCTATGGCTACACCTTC. This sequence encodes CAWSVGHGYGYTF.

The CDR3 is CASSEGGGRTTSYEQYF. CDR3 nucleotides: TGTGCCAGCAGCGAAGGGGGGGGCAGGACCACCTCCTACGAGCAGTACTTC. V usage is TRBV7-7 and J usage is TRBJ2-7; D may be TRBD2 (7 bases). Germline V gene lookup returns CDR1 SSHAT and CDR2 FNYEAQ (reference sequence). The CDR3 length is 17 residues. V was trimmed by 5 bases and J by 0 bases, leaving 20 bases between them.

The chain links TRBV7-3 to TRBJ2-1, with a possible D match to TRBD1 (5 bases). V dropped 5 bases and J dropped 6 bases, with 11 bases sitting between them. From germline, CDR1 is SGHTA and CDR2 FQGTGA. This CDR3 is 13 amino acids long. Here the CDR3 DNA reads TGTGCCAGCAGCCCTCCAGGGTCCAATGAGCAGTTCTTC. It codes for CASSPPGSNEQFF.

As DNA, the CDR3 is TGCGCCAGCAGCTTGGTGCCAGGGGTAGTGCGGGCCACCATATATTTT. Translating gives CASSLVPGVVRATIYF. The chain uses TRBV5-1 and TRBJ1-3, with D possibly being TRBD1 (6 bases). The CDR3 totals 16 residues. Trimming took off 0 bases at V and 9 bases at J, with 19 bases between the two ends. Germline V gene lookup returns CDR1 SGHRS and CDR2 YFSETQ. Looking up the rest from reference TRBV5-1 and TRBJ1-3 gives the full variable domain: KAGVTQTPRYLIKTRGQQVTLSCSPISGHRSVSWYQQTPGQGLQFLFEYFSETQRNKGNFPGRFSGRQFSNSRSEMNVSTLELGDSALYLCASSLVPGVVRATIYFGEGSWLTVV.

V gene TRBV11-2 combines with J gene TRBJ2-7, with D tentatively TRBD1 (5 bases). The CDR3 consists of 14 residues. In germline, CDR1 is SGHAT, CDR2 FQNNGV. Trimming took off 0 bases at V and 3 bases at J, with 9 bases between the two ends. The CDR3 nucleotides read TGTGCCAGCAGCTTAGATCCTAGGGGCTACGAGCAGTACTTC. Protein: CASSLDPRGYEQYF.

The chain is built from TRBV2 and TRBJ1-1, with a tentative D call TRBD1 (5 bases). CDR1 is SNHLY and CDR2 is FYNNEI in the germline V gene. Trimming cost V 1 base and J 4 bases, with 13 bases left between them. CDR3 length equals 15 residues. CDR3 DNA sequence: TGTGCCAGCAGTGAAGAGGCAGGCGGGGGCACTGAAGCTTTCTTT. Its translation is CASSEEAGGGTEAFF.

The V call is TRBV6-1, the J call TRBJ2-7, with a tentative D call TRBD2 (6 bases). The V gene's germline CDR1 is MNHNS and CDR2 SASEGT. The V end was cut by 0 bases, the J end by 5 bases, with 14 bases between. The CDR3 length is 15 residues. The CDR3 DNA follows: TGTGCCAGCAGTGAAGCGGCCGGGACTTGGGACGAGCAGTACTTC. It is translated as CASSEAAGTWDEQYF.